This T cell receptor beta chain originates from a study of tumor-infiltrating lymphocytes in primary liver carcinoma. Study overall: The cohort included men and women aged 30 to 69 years.

The CDR3 extends over 18 amino acids. Germline V gene data show CDR1 as SGHAT and CDR2 as FQNNGV. Unsorted whole blood yielded blood RNA, and germline DNA was extracted as well. Treatment-naive at the time, the patients had chronic HBV infection. The table lists this clonotype with a count of one. The antigen is undetermined. One end of the junction fails to match germline, which may point to a read error. Study-wide points: Top-250-clone fractions were significantly higher in tumors than in blood (p = 0.039).

Total RNA amounting to about 520 ng was the source from which TCR beta cDNA was made with a constant-region primer. TCR beta libraries came from three nested multiplex PCR rounds using slightly modified ARM-PCR. Use of TRBV1-TRBV30 forward primers with a C-beta reverse primer characterized the first two PCR rounds, which lasted around 9 cycles each. One entry per CDR3 protein, called by TCRdb with MiXCR from the multiplex PCR reads. Among 330,000 or so distinct CDR3 sequences, around 60% were seen once, and the ten largest hold 5.5% to 8%. Input material: peripheral blood. The sequence was collected from a man between 40 and 49 years old with primary liver carcinoma and hepatitis B virus infection. This rearrangement joins TRBV11-2 to TRBJ2-3, with 9 bases aligning to TRBD2. The CDR3 coding sequence is TGTGCCAACAGCCGACCAAGTGGTAGCGGGACTAGCACAGATACGCTGTATTTT. It specifies CANSRPSGSGTSTDTLYF. Variable domain in full (rest from reference TRBV11-2 and TRBJ2-3): EAGVAQSPRYKIIEKRQSVAFWCNPISGHATLYWYQQILGQGPKLLIQFQNNGVVDDSQLPKDRFSAERLKGVDSTLKIQPAKLEDSAVYLCANSRPSGSGTSTDTLYFGPGTRLTVL.